The rows below give T cell receptor beta chains drawn from one sample of a study of blood T cell repertoires in COVID-19. Repertoires were generated with immunoSEQ multiplex PCR, while TCRdb's copy carries only in-frame clones and drops some. Here the sample spans 250,000 or so clones, 86% being singletons. The sequenced material came from peripheral blood. These receptors came from a man aged 40-50 years with active or convalescent COVID-19. Both conserved end residues are part of each CDR3.

V: TRBV6-5
CDR3: CASSYWTITTGELFF

V: TRBV6-5
CDR3: CAISTGHETQYF

V: TRBV6-5
CDR3: CASRNTGFSNQPQHF

V: TRBV10-2
CDR3: CASSVQNTEAFF

V: TRBV3-1/TRBV3-2
CDR3: CASSQLAGIYNEQFF

V: TRBV4-1
CDR3: CASSLHTNREDSGNTIYF

V: TRBV13
CDR3: CASSSTGVNTEAFF

V: TRBV20-1
CDR3: CSASLGLTGELFF

V: TRBV29-1
CDR3: CSGGQSYNEQFF

V: TRBV7-2
CDR3: CASSPGLAGWETQYF

V: TRBV4-2
CDR3: CASSQEPTLLTEAFF

V: TRBV16
CDR3: CASSQVGQGAANQPQHF

V: TRBV5-1
CDR3: CASSPTSGGSTDTQYF

V: TRBV7-2
CDR3: CASSPRRGLGETQYF

V: TRBV11-3
CDR3: CASSLGSAGGPTGELFF

V: TRBV27
CDR3: CASSLGRGNEQFF

V: TRBV19
CDR3: CASSIHTTNEKLFF

V: TRBV2
CDR3: CASSEGSPNEQFF

V: TRBV27
CDR3: CASSLGSGRGFEQYF

V: TRBV5-1
CDR3: CAGWPGQGTYEQYF

V: TRBV6-5
CDR3: CASRPGQGRNYGYTF

V: TRBV2
CDR3: CASSVMRTRQETQYF

V: TRBV5-1
CDR3: CASSLDLRGESNEQYF

V: TRBV3-1/TRBV3-2
CDR3: CASSLDSISTDTQYF

V: TRBV11-2
CDR3: CASSLVAGAGEKLFF

V: TRBV27
CDR3: CASSFDLRGSPLHF

V: TRBV7-8
CDR3: CASSLGTGSYNEQFF

V: TRBV18
CDR3: CASSTGGNQPQHF

V: TRBV7-8
CDR3: CASSSWASGYNEQFF

V: TRBV24-1
CDR3: CATSDWRAGSYNEQFF

V: TRBV5-1
CDR3: CASSPEGTHNQPQHF

V: TRBV5-8
CDR3: CASRTTRLGQPQHF

V: TRBV5-6
CDR3: CASSLDALGTSGGGDTQYF

V: TRBV6-4
CDR3: CASSERGDLLDQPQHF

V: TRBV13
CDR3: CASSSANLQGGSTGELFF

V: TRBV6-5
CDR3: CASSRDRGLQPQHF

V: TRBV7-6
CDR3: CASSLAWTGGEEQYF

V: TRBV5-1
CDR3: CASRPTGGGTDTQYF

V: TRBV29-1
CDR3: CSVLHGYTF

V: TRBV3-1/TRBV3-2
CDR3: CASSQGGQGYGYTF

V: TRBV30
CDR3: CAWSVGVYEQYF

V: TRBV7-9
CDR3: CASSLVGGGDTEAFF

V: TRBV19
CDR3: CASSILAGTNEQFF

V: TRBV5-1
CDR3: CASSLGEGTEAFF

V: TRBV30
CDR3: CAWSGAGARADTQYF

V: TRBV6-5
CDR3: CASMAGGGYGYTF

V: TRBV19
CDR3: CASSVITGSAEAFF

V: TRBV11-1
CDR3: CASSLAGRLGYEQYF

V: TRBV30
CDR3: CAWARGSNNSPLHF

V: TRBV6-6
CDR3: CASSYWGGEKLFF